These T cell receptor beta chains were read from a single sample in a study of patients and donors after allogeneic stem cell transplantation. TCRdb reprocessed the RT-PCR reads via MiXCR and lists one record per CDR3 protein. The table records roughly 960,000 distinct CDR3 sequences, roughly 18% of them present only once. Sequenced input: blood, either unsorted or a sorted T cell fraction (not recorded which). These TCRs come from a human donor who was either an allogeneic HSCT recipient or a stem cell or donor lymphocyte infusion donor (not recorded which). It is not recorded whose cells these are; they may come from a transplant donor. Each CDR3 is given with its conserved first and last residue. D genes are given only for firm matches. Size tells how often a clone was seen (once, few, many) or the class of an expanded clone, and some rows leave it out.

j_call	clone_size	v_call	d_call	cdr3_nt	cdr3_aa
TRBJ2-5	-	TRBV28	-	TGTGCCAGCAGCCGCGGGGGCCCGATTCAAGAGACCCAGTACTTC	CASSRGGPIQETQYF
TRBJ2-3	-	TRBV20-1	-	TGCAGTGCTCTGACTAGCACAGATACGCAGTATTTT	CSALTSTDTQYF
TRBJ1-2	few	TRBV20-1	-	TGCAGTGCTAGATGGTTCGAGGGGGAGTTTGGCTACACCTTC	CSARWFEGEFGYTF
TRBJ2-2	-	TRBV5-1	-	TGCGCCAGCAGCTTGGTTTTGGGAAACACCGGGGAGCTGTTTTTT	CASSLVLGNTGELFF
TRBJ1-2	few	TRBV6-5	-	TGTGCCAGCAGTTACGCCTTCGCATATGGCTACACCTTC	CASSYAFAYGYTF
TRBJ1-1	-	TRBV7-3	TRBD1	TGTGCCAGCAGCCGAGGGGGCTCGGTCACTGAAGCTTTCTTT	CASSRGGSVTEAFF
TRBJ1-5	few	TRBV10-3	-	TGTGCCATCAGGGAAAGCAATCAGCCCCAGCATTTT	CAIRESNQPQHF
TRBJ2-7	few	TRBV6-5	TRBD2	TGTGCCAGCAGTTACCGGACTAGCGGGAACAGAAACGAGCAGTACTTC	CASSYRTSGNRNEQYF
TRBJ1-1	many	TRBV2	-	TGTGCCAGCAGTGAACAGAACACTGAAGCTTTCTTT	CASSEQNTEAFF
TRBJ1-2	-	TRBV5-1	TRBD1	TGCGCCAGCAGCCCGGGTGGGACAGGCCTCTTCTATGGCTACACCTTC	CASSPGGTGLFYGYTF
TRBJ2-7	few	TRBV29-1	-	TGCAGCGTAAGGGGCAGCGCCTACGAGCAGTACTTC	CSVRGSAYEQYF
TRBJ2-7	few	TRBV20-1	TRBD1	TGCAGTGCTAGTCCCAGGGACAGGGATCGACGCGAGCAGTACTTC	CSASPRDRDRREQYF
TRBJ2-1	few	TRBV19	TRBD2	TGTGCCAGTAGCACCTATGGCGGGAGGCGAAACAATGAGCAGTTCTTC	CASSTYGGRRNNEQFF
TRBJ2-5	-	TRBV20-1	-	TGCAGTGCTAGAGATGGAAGGGCGCCAGAGACCCAGTGCTTC	CSARDGRAPETQCF
TRBJ2-6	-	TRBV20-1	-	TGCAGTGCTAGAGATGATGGGTCCGGGGCCAACGTCCTGACTTTC	CSARDDGSGANVLTF
TRBJ2-5	-	TRBV20-1	TRBD2	TGCAGTGCTAGAGAGACGGGGGAGGGAGAGACCCAGTACTTC	CSARETGEGETQYF
TRBJ1-5	few	TRBV20-1	-	TGCAGTGCTAGAAGATGGGGCTGGGGCAGGGGTGGTAATCAGCCCCAGCATTTT	CSARRWGWGRGGNQPQHF
TRBJ2-5	-	TRBV12-3/TRBV12-4	-	TGTGCCAGCAGTTTAATGGGGACCCAGTACTTC	CASSLMGTQYF
TRBJ2-2	few	TRBV20-1	-	TGCAGTGCTAGAGTAGGGGTATCCAACACCGGGGAGCTGTTTTTT	CSARVGVSNTGELFF
TRBJ1-1	-	TRBV4-3	-	TGCGCCAGCAGCCAAGAAGGGATAACTGAAGCTTTCTTT	CASSQEGITEAFF
TRBJ2-3	-	TRBV3-1	-	TGTGCCAGCAGCCAAGTGAAGGGACTCAGCACAGATACGCAGTATTTT	CASSQVKGLSTDTQYF
TRBJ2-3	-	TRBV6-5	-	TGTGCCAGCAGTTACTCGACGGGGTACGCAGATACGCAGTATTTT	CASSYSTGYADTQYF
TRBJ1-5	-	TRBV10-3	-	TGTGCCATCAGTGATGACAGCCTTCAGCCCCAGCATTTT	CAISDDSLQPQHF
TRBJ2-3	few	TRBV27	-	TGTGCCAGCAGTTATACCCGGGACCCACAGTCGACAGATACGCAGTATTTT	CASSYTRDPQSTDTQYF
TRBJ2-1	-	TRBV19	TRBD2	TGTGCCAGTAGTGCTAGCGGGAGTAGGAATGAGCAGTTCTTC	CASSASGSRNEQFF
TRBJ2-4	-	TRBV12-3/TRBV12-4	-	TGTGCCAGCAAATCCCGGATACGAGCCAAAAACATTCAGTACTTC	CASKSRIRAKNIQYF
TRBJ1-2	few	TRBV29-1	-	TGCAGCGTTCTCGGTCGGAGGGGCTATGGCTACACCTTC	CSVLGRRGYGYTF
TRBJ2-5	-	TRBV20-1	-	TGCAGTGCTAGAGATCTGTTGGGGTTGGAGACCCAGTACTTC	CSARDLLGLETQYF
TRBJ2-5	few	TRBV24-1	-	TGTGCCACCAGTGATTCCAGGGTCCCAGAGACCCAGTACTTC	CATSDSRVPETQYF
TRBJ2-1	-	TRBV11-3	TRBD2	TGTGCCAGCAGCCCAGGACTAGCGGGCAGCTACAATGAGCAGTTCTTC	CASSPGLAGSYNEQFF
TRBJ2-3	few	TRBV5-1	TRBD2	TGCGCCAGCAGCAGTACTAGCCGGCGGGAGGTCGCAGATACGCAGTATTTT	CASSSTSRREVADTQYF
TRBJ2-3	-	TRBV10-3	-	TGTGCCATCAGTGAAATTACTAGCACAGATACGCAGTATTTT	CAISEITSTDTQYF
TRBJ2-1	-	TRBV11-3	-	TGTGCCAGCAGCTTAGATCGAGGCGTCGCCTACAATGAGCAGTTCTTC	CASSLDRGVAYNEQFF
TRBJ2-5	-	TRBV5-1	TRBD2	TGCGCCAGCAGCTCGACTAGCGGGAGGGCCAAGAGAACCCAGTACTTC	CASSSTSGRAKRTQYF
TRBJ2-2	many	TRBV24-1	-	TGTGCCACCAGTGCAGGACCCGGGGAGCTGTTTTTT	CATSAGPGELFF
TRBJ2-6	-	TRBV12-3/TRBV12-4	-	TGTGCCAGCAGTGACCGGTCACATGGGTCTCTGGGGGCCAACGTCCTGACTTTC	CASSDRSHGSLGANVLTF
TRBJ2-7	-	TRBV20-1	TRBD2	TGCAGTGCTAGAGCAAAACTAGCGGGGATCTCCTACGAGCAGTACTTC	CSARAKLAGISYEQYF
TRBJ1-6	-	TRBV27	TRBD1	TGTGCCAGCAGTTTACAGGGGGCTTCACCCCTCCACTTT	CASSLQGASPLHF
TRBJ2-5	few	TRBV20-1	TRBD1	TGCAGTGCTAGGAGGACGAGGGACAGGGGGGAAAAGACCCAGTACTTC	CSARRTRDRGEKTQYF
TRBJ2-7	-	TRBV25-1	TRBD2	TGTGCCAGCAGTGGTTGGGGACTAGCGGGGTACGAGCAGTACTTC	CASSGWGLAGYEQYF
TRBJ2-1	many	TRBV12-3/TRBV12-4	TRBD1	TGTGCCAGCACCCTGGACAGGGGGTTTCTTCGGTCCTACAATGAGCAGTTCTTC	CASTLDRGFLRSYNEQFF
TRBJ2-1	many	TRBV4-2	TRBD1	TGTGCCAGCAGCCAAGATTACAGGGGCTCCTACAATGAGCAGTTCTTC	CASSQDYRGSYNEQFF
TRBJ2-3	-	TRBV15	TRBD1	TGTGCCACCAGCATTATCCGGGACAGGGTCGCAGATACGCAGTATTTT	CATSIIRDRVADTQYF